Detailed here is one T cell receptor (beta chain). The data belong to a study of blood T cell repertoires in COVID-19. Study summary: Sites in the United States, Italy and Spain provided acute and convalescent COVID-19 samples. The cDNA or gDNA used as material had been derived from T cells, B-cell-depleted T cells, or PBMCs.

The CDR3 spans 16 residues. The ends lost 4 bases at V and 1 base at J; junction bases unmatched: 3. In germline, CDR1 is SGHTA, CDR2 FQGNSA. As originally analysed: Amplification of reference gene primers was used by the study to estimate nucleated cell counts. Sequencing was performed with immunoSEQ multiplex PCR; in TCRdb, only in-frame clones are kept and a portion is missing. The DNA gave D and trimming, while V, J and clone size come from that table. The repertoire holds roughly 180,000 clones, with over 75% as singletons. This chain joins TRBV7-2 and TRBJ2-3; 12 positions agree with TRBD1. The sequencing input was peripheral blood. The TCR originated in a man in his sixties who had recovered from COVID-19. In DNA form, the CDR3 reads TGTGCCAGCAGCTCGGGACAGGGGGCTCGCACAGATACGCAGTATTTT. It specifies CASSSGQGARTDTQYF.